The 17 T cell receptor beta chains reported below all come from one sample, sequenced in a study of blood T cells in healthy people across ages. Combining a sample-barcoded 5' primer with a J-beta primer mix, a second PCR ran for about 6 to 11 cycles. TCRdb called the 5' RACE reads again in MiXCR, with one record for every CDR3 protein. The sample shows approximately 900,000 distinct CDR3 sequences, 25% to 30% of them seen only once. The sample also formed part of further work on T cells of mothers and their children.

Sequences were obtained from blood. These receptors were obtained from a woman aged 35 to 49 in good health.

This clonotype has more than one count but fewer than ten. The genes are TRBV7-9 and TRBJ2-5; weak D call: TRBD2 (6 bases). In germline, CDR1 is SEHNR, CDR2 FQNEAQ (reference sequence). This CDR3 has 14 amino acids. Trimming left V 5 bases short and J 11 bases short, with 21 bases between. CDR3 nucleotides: TGTGCCAGCAGCCTGGTGGCAGGGTGGAGGGAGCAGTACTTC. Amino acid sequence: CASSLVAGWREQYF.

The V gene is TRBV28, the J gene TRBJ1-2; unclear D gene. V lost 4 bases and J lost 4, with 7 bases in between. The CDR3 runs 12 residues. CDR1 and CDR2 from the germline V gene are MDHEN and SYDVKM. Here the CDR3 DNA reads TGTGCCAGCAGTTCCAACCTCTATGGCTACACCTTC. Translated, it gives CASSSNLYGYTF.

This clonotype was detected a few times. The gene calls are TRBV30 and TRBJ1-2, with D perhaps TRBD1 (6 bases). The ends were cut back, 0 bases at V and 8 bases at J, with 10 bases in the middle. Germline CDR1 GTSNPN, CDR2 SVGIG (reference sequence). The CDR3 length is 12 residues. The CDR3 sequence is CAWSVLDSGYTF. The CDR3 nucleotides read TGTGCCTGGAGTGTATTGGACAGCGGCTACACCTTC.

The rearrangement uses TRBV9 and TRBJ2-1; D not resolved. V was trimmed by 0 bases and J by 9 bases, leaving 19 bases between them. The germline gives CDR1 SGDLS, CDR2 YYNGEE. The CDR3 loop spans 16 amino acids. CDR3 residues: CASSVGSVALSSEQFF. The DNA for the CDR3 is TGTGCCAGCAGCGTAGGGAGTGTGGCCCTATCGAGTGAGCAGTTCTTC.

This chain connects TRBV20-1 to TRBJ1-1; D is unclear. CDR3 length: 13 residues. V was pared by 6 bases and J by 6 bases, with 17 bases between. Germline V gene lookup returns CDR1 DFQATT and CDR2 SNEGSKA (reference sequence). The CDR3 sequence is CSALDPPHAEAFF. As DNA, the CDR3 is TGCAGTGCCCTTGACCCGCCCCACGCTGAAGCTTTCTTT.

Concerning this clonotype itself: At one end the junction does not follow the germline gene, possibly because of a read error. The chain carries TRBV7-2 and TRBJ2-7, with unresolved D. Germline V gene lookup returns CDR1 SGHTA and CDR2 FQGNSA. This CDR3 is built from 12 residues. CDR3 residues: CAGSLTFDEQYF. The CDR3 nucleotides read TGTGCCGGCAGCTTAACTTTCGACGAGCAGTACTTC.

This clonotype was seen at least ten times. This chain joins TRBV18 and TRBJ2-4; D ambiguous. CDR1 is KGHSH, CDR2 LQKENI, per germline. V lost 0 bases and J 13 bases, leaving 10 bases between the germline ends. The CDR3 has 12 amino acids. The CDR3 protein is CASSPPIPRQYF. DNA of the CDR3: TGTGCCAGCTCACCACCTATCCCCAGGCAGTACTTC.

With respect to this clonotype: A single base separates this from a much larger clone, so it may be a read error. The CDR3 bases are TGTGCCAGCAGTTACGACGAGCGGGCAGGGGGAAGAGAGCAGTACTTC. It specifies CASSYDERAGGREQYF. The chain links TRBV6-2 or TRBV6-3 to TRBJ2-5; D might be TRBD1 (7 bases). The CDR3 covers 16 residues. With 2 bases removed from V and 11 bases from J, the gap between germline ends came to 24 bases. Germline V gives CDR1 MNHEY, CDR2 SVGEGT.

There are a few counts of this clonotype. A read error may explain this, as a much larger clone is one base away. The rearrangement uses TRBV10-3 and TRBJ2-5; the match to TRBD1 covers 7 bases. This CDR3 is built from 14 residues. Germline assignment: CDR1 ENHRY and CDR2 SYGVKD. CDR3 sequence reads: CAISDGTVQEAQYF. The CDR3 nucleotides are TGTGCCATCAGTGACGGGACAGTCCAAGAGGCCCAGTACTTC.

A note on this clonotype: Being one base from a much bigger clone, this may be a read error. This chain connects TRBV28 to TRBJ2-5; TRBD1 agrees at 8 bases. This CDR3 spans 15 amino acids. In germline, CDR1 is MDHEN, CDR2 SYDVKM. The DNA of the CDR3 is TGTGCCAGCGGTTTTTCCAGGGGGCTGGTGGAGACCCAGTACTTC. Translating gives CASGFSRGLVETQYF. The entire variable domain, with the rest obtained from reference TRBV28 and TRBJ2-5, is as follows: DVKVTQSSRYLVKRTGEKVFLECVQDMDHENMFWYRQDPGLGLRLIYFSYDVKMKEKGDIPEGYSVSREKKERFSLILESASTNQTSMYLCASGFSRGLVETQYFGPGTRLLVL.

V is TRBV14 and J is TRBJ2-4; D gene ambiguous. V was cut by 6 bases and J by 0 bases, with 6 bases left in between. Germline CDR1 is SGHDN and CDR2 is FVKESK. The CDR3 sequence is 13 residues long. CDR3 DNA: TGTGCCAGCAGGTCGGTAGCCAAAAACATTCAGTACTTC. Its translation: CASRSVAKNIQYF.

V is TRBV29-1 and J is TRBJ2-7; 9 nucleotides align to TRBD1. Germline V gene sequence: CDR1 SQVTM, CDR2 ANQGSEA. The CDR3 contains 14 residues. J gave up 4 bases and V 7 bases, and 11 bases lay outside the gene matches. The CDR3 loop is CSADQSGQGYEQYF. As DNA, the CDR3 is TGCAGCGCAGACCAATCGGGACAGGGTTACGAGCAGTACTTC.

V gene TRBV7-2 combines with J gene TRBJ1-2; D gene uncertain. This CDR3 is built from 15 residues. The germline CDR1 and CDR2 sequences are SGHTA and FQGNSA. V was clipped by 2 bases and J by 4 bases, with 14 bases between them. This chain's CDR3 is CASSLLDRTFYGYTF. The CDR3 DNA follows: TGTGCCAGCAGCTTATTGGACCGCACCTTCTATGGCTACACCTTC.

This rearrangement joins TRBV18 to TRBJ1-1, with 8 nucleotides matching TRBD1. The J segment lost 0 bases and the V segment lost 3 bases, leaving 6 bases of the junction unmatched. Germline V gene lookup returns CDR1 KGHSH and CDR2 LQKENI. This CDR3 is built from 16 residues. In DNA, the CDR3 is TGTGCCAGCTCACCGGTTGGACAGGGCATGAACACTGAAGCTTTCTTT. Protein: CASSPVGQGMNTEAFF. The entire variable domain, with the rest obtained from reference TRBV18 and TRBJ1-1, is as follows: NAGVMQNPRHLVRRRGQEARLRCSPMKGHSHVYWYRQLPEEGLKFMVYLQKENIIDESGMPKERFSAEFPKEGPSILRIQQVVRGDSAAYFCASSPVGQGMNTEAFFGQGTRLTVV.

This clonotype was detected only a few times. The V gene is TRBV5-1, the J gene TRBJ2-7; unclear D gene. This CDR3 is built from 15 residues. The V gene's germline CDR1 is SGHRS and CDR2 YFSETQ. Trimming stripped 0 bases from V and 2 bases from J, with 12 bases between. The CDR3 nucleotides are TGCGCCAGCAGCTTGGGACGAACTCCTCCCTACGAGCAGTACTTC. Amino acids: CASSLGRTPPYEQYF.

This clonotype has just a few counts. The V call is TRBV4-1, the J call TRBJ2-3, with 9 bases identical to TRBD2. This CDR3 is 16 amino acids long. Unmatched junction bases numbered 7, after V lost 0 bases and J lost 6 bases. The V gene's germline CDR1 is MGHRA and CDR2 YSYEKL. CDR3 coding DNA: TGCGCCAGCAGCCAAGACCGGCTAGCGGGGCAGGATACGCAGTATTTT. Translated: CASSQDRLAGQDTQYF.

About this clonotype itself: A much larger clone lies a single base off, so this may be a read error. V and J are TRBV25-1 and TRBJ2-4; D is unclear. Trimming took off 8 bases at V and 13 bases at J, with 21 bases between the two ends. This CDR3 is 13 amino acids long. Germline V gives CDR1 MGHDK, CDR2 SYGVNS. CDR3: CASSDQRSYGQYF. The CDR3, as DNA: TGTGCCAGCTCCGACCAGCGCTCCTACGGGCAGTACTTC.